This entry is about one TCR beta chain. Its specificity is not known. The junction had 6 bases not matched to a gene; V was cut back by 2 bases and J by 0 bases. Germline-derived CDR1 and CDR2 are SGHVS and FQNEAQ. This CDR3 spans 16 amino acids. This sample is drawn from a study of cytomegalovirus exposure and HLA in healthy donors. The wider study: Researchers found that less than 90% of around 400 genotyped donors fell within the Caucasian-associated ancestry cluster. Whole-study findings and limits: Overall, under 200 TCR beta chains were annotated as cytomegalovirus-associated.

Primers: 60 Vbeta forward and 13 Jbeta reverse. Some clones are missing from TCRdb's copy, which holds only in-frame ones; the method was immunoSEQ multiplex PCR. There are about 230,000 clones in the sample; 80% to 90% occur only once, and about 0.25% lies in the top ten. The sequence derives from a girl aged 2 to 10 in good health and CMV-seronegative. The specimen was PBMCs. This chain links TRBV7-8 with TRBJ1-2, with 7 bases lining up with TRBD1. The CDR3 reads CASSLRSGTANYGYTF. CDR3 nucleotide sequence: TGTGCCAGCAGCTTAAGGTCCGGGACAGCTAACTATGGCTACACCTTC.